The clone carrying this TCR beta chain was observed a handful of times. Its specificity is not known. This entry belongs to a study of cytomegalovirus exposure and HLA in healthy donors. Broader study findings: Later on, an analysis found that several of the most significant clusters appeared to be linked to common viral pathogens, which included parvovirus B19.

The PCR ran on 60 Vbeta and 13 Jbeta primers. This table comes from immunoSEQ multiplex PCR, and its TCRdb copy is limited to in-frame clones, with some not included. The table lists about 200,000 clones, just over 75% of them singletons. Donors consisted of healthy bone marrow donors. Input material: PBMCs. This sequence was found in a man aged 25-40 years in good health and CMV-seronegative.

The CDR3 region is CASSIRHDEQYF. The CDR3 DNA follows: TGTGCCAGCAGTATTAGACACGACGAGCAGTACTTC. This chain links TRBV28 with TRBJ2-7; the D is unclear. Germline CDR1 and CDR2: MDHEN and SYDVKM. V lost 5 bases and J 5 bases, leaving 10 bases between the germline ends. The CDR3 is 12 amino acids.